The clone carrying this T cell receptor (beta chain) occurred a few times. The target antigen is unknown. This sample was taken from a study of blood T cells in healthy people across ages. Healthy Caucasian individuals from Russia aged about 6 to 90 served as donors. The extraction recovered at least 5 micrograms of total RNA per sample. The study, taken as a whole, reports: Naive CD4+ cell counts and diversity both ran higher in long-lived than in aged donors.

The CDR3 is made up of 13 amino acids. From germline, CDR1 is SEHNR and CDR2 FQNEAQ (reference sequence). With a J-beta primer mix and a sample-barcoded 5' primer, a second PCR ran about 7 to 12 cycles. A template-switch adaptor that had 12 random nucleotides put a tag on each cDNA molecule. TCRdb re-called the 5' RACE reads through MiXCR, storing one row per CDR3 protein. The sample includes 850,000 to 1,300,000 distinct CDR3 sequences, under 55% of them seen just once. The sequenced material came from blood. This receptor was identified in a woman aged 60-75 years in good health. V gene TRBV7-9 combines with J gene TRBJ2-4, with 7 bases matching TRBD1. The DNA end favors TRBJ2-5, so the J call may be wrong. The CDR3 sequence is CASMGQQKETQYF. DNA for the CDR3: TGTGCCAGCATGGGACAGCAAAAAGAGACCCAGTACTTC.